This TCR beta chain is drawn from a study of T cells in women clearing cervical HPV infection. Across the study: HLA type stays a possible confounder, typing being limited.

General observations from the study: Each sample's T-cell count was unknown, possibly confounding richness.

As to this clone: Its antigen is undetermined. The read ends 3 residues shy of where the CDR3 ends; the end is completed using the germline J gene.

Assay: immunoSEQ multiplex PCR; the TCRdb copy retains only in-frame clones and omits some. The repertoire shows tens of thousands of clones; the top ten hold 4.3%. The germline CDR1 and CDR2 sequences are GTSNPN and SVGIG (reference sequence). The length of the CDR3 is 15 residues. This sequence originates from a woman between 18 and 70 years old with a cervical HPV16 infection that either progressed to CIN3+ or cleared (not recorded which). The V gene is TRBV30, the J gene TRBJ2-3; 10 bases line up with TRBD1. Input material: blood buffy coat. CDR3 bases read: TGTGCCTGGAGTCGGACAGGGGGAATGAGGGAGACG. Translating gives CAWSRTGGMRET. The whole CDR3 region reads CAWSRTGGMRETQYF.